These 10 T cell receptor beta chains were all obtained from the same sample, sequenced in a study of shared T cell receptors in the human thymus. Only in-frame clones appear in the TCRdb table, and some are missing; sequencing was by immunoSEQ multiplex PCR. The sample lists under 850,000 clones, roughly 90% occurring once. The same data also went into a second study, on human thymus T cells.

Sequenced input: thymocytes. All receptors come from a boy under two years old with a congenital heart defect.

In nucleotides, the CDR3 is TGTGCCACGGAGGAACTAGCCCTCAAAGAGACCCAGTACTTC. It codes for CATEELALKETQYF. The rearrangement uses TRBV2 and TRBJ2-5; D may be TRBD2 (6 bases). The CDR3 is 14 amino acids. Between the trimmed V and J ends, which lost 10 bases and 3 bases, there was a span of 18 bases. In germline, CDR1 is SNHLY, CDR2 FYNNEI.

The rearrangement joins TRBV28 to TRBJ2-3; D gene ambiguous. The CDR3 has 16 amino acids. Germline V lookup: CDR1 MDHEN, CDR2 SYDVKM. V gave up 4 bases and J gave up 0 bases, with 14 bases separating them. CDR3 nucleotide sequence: TGTGCCAGCAGTTGGTTTCTAGGAGATAGCACAGATACGCAGTATTTT. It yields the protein CASSWFLGDSTDTQYF.

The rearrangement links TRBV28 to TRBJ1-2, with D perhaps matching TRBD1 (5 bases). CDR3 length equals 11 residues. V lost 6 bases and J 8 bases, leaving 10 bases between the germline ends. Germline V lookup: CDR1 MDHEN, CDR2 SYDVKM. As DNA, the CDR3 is TGTGCCAGCAGGGACATAAGCGGCTACACCTTC. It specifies CASRDISGYTF.

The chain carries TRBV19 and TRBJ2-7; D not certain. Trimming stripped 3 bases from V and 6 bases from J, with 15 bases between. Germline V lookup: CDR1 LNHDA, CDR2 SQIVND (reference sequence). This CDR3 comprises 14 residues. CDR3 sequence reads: CASSMLEVPPEQYF. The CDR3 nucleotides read TGTGCCAGTAGTATGCTCGAGGTGCCCCCCGAGCAGTACTTC.

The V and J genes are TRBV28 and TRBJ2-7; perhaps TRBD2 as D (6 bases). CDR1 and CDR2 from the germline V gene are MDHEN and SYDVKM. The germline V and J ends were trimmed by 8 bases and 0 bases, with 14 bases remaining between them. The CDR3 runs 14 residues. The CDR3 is CASVRDWLSYEQYF. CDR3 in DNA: TGTGCCAGCGTCCGGGACTGGCTCTCCTACGAGCAGTACTTC.

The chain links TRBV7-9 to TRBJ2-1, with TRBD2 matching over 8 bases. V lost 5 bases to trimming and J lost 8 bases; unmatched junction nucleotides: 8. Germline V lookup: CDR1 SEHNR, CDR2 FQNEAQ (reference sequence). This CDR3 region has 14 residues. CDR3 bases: TGTGCCAGCAGCAGGAGCGGGAGTAGCGATGAGCAGTTCTTC. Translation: CASSRSGSSDEQFF.

CDR3 bases: TGTGCCAGCAGCTTAGTGGCCACTGGGGCCAACGTCCTGACTTTC. Translation: CASSLVATGANVLTF. The chain employs TRBV7-2 and TRBJ2-6; D remains unclear. CDR3 length equals 15 residues. Germline V lookup: CDR1 SGHTA, CDR2 FQGNSA. V lost 1 base and J 2 bases, leaving 6 bases between the germline ends.

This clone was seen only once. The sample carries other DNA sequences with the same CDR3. CDR3 region: CASSLAGTDTQYF. The CDR3 nucleotides are TGTGCCAGCAGCTTAGCTGGCACAGATACGCAGTATTTT. This sequence joins TRBV13 and TRBJ2-3; D gene uncertain. CDR3 length equals 13 residues. Between the trimmed V and J ends, which lost 1 base and 1 base, there was a span of 3 bases. Germline V gives CDR1 PRHDT, CDR2 FYEKMQ (reference sequence).

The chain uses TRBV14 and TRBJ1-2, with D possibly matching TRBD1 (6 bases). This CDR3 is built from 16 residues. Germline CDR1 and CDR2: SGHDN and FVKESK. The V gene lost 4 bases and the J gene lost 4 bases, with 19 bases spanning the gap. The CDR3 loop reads CASSRLRLGASYGYTF. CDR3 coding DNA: TGTGCCAGCAGCCGTCTCAGGTTGGGGGCAAGCTATGGCTACACCTTC.

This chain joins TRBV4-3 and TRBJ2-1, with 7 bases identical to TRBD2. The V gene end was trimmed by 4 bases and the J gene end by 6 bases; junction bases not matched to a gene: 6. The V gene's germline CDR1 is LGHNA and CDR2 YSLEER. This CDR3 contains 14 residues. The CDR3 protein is CASSLRTRANEQFF. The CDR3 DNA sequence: TGCGCCAGCAGCCTTAGGACTAGGGCCAATGAGCAGTTCTTC.